This T cell receptor (beta chain) was documented in a study of T cells in Graves' hyperthyroidism and ophthalmopathy. Study as a whole: Specimen type is peripheral blood, collected at initial diagnosis prior to any treatment.

This clonotype was detected ten times or more. The antigen is unknown. This CDR3 is 16 amino acids long. The germline V gene encodes CDR1 LGHDT and CDR2 YNNKEL (reference sequence). After removal of 1 base from V and 0 bases from J, the junction contained 2 bases not matched to a gene. The investigators amplified TCR beta CDR3 regions from RNA transcripts. The TCR CDR3 was amplified in a first-round RT-PCR using the HTBI primer set. MiXCR, run by TCRdb on the multiplex PCR reads, gives a single entry per CDR3 protein. The table has roughly 700,000 distinct CDR3 sequences, around 16% seen once. General study findings and limits: Ophthalmopathy onset followed model prediction by a median about seven months.

When ophthalmopathy did not progress within 18 months, Graves' hyperthyroidism was considered stable. The PBMCs had their origin in 7.5 to 10 ml of fresh peripheral blood. V usage is TRBV3-1 and J usage is TRBJ2-1; 8 positions agree with TRBD1. Sequenced material: blood. The sequence derives from a man aged 50 to 60 with Graves' hyperthyroidism. This CDR3 is CASSQAGGHSYNEQFF. The CDR3 coding sequence is TGTGCCAGCAGCCAAGCAGGGGGCCACTCCTACAATGAGCAGTTCTTC.